The clone carrying this TCR beta chain was recorded a few times. No antigen is known for it. Primers for the PCR totalled 60 Vbeta and 13 Jbeta. TCRdb's copy holds only in-frame clones and misses some; the assay was immunoSEQ multiplex PCR. The table lists over 95,000 clones, 65% to 80% of them singletons, with under 3.5% in the top ten. The V and J ends lost 4 bases and 4 bases respectively, with 16 bases between them. The CDR3 spans 15 residues. CDR1 and CDR2 (germline): SGHVS, FNYEAQ. This sample was included in a study of cytomegalovirus exposure and HLA in healthy donors. Study in general: A prior study identified 117 million unique TCR beta sequences from 200 million or so T cells. Points from the study as a whole: Most TCR beta V segments were productive about 87% or about 30% of the time in an earlier analysis. Indistinguishable V segments, including TRBV6-2 and TRBV6-3, were excluded.

This chain links TRBV7-6 with TRBJ1-1, with D perhaps TRBD1 (5 bases). The sample was PBMCs. The origin of this receptor is a female donor in good health and CMV-seronegative. The CDR3: CASSSPAGLATEAFF. The CDR3 bases are TGTGCCAGCAGCTCCCCGGCAGGGTTAGCCACTGAAGCTTTCTTT. Filled out from reference TRBV7-6 and TRBJ1-1, the complete variable domain reads GAGVSQSPRYKVTKRGQDVALRCDPISGHVSLYWYRQALGQGPEFLTYFNYEAQQDKSGLPNDRFSAERPEGSISTLTIQRTEQRDSAMYRCASSSPAGLATEAFFGQGTRLTVV.